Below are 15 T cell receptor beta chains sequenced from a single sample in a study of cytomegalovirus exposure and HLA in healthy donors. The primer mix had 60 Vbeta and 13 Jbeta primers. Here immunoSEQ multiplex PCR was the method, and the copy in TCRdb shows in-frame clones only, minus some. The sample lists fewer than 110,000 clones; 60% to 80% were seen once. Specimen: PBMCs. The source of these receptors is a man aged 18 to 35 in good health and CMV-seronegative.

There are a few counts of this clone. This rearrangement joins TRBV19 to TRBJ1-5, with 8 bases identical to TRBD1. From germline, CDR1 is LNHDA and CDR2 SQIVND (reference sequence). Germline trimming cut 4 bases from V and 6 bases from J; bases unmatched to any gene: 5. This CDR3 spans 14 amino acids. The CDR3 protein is CASSNGQGSQPQHF. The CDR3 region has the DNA TGTGCCAGTAGTAACGGACAGGGAAGTCAGCCCCAGCATTTT.

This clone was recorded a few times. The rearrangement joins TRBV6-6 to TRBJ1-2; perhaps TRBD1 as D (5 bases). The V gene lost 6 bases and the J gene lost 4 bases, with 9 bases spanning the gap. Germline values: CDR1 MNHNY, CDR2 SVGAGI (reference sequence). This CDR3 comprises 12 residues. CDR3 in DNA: TGTGCCAGCAGACCCGACAGCTATGGCTACACCTTC. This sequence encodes CASRPDSYGYTF.

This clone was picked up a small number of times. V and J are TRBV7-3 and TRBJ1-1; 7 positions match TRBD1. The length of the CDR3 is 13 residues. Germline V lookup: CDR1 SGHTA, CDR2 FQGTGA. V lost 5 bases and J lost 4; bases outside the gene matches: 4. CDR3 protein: CASSSAGGTEAFF. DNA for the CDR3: TGTGCCAGCAGCAGCGCAGGGGGCACTGAAGCTTTCTTT.

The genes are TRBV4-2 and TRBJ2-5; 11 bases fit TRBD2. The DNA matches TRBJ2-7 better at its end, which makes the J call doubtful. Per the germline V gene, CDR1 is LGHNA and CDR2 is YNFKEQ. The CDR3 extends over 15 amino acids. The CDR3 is CASSQDLAGGYEQYF. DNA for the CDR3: TGTGCCAGCAGCCAAGATCTAGCGGGGGGCTACGAGCAGTACTTC.

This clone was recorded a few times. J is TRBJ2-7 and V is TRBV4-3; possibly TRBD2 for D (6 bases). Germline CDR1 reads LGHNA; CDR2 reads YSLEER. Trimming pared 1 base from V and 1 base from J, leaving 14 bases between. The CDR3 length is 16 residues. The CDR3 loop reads CASSQAWGDTSYEQYF. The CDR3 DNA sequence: TGCGCCAGCAGCCAAGCCTGGGGGGATACGTCCTACGAGCAGTACTTC.

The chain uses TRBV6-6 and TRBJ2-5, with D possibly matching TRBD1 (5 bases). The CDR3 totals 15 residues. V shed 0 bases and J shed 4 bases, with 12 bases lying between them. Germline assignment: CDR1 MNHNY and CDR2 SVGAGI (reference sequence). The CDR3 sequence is CASSYSRPGSETQYF. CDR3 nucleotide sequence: TGTGCCAGCAGTTACTCGAGACCAGGGTCAGAGACCCAGTACTTC.

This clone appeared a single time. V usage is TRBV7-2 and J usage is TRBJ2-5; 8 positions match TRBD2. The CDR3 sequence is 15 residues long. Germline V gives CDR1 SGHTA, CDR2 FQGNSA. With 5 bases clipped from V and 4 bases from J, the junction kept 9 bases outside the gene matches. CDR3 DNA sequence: TGTGCCAGCAGCCCCGGGGGGGCGGGGGGAGAGACCCAGTACTTC. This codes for CASSPGGAGGETQYF. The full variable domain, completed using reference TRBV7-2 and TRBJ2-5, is GAGVSQSPSNKVTEKGKDVELRCDPISGHTALYWYRQSLGQGLEFLIYFQGNSAPDKSGLPSDRFSAERTGGSVSTLTIQRTQQEDSAVYLCASSPGGAGGETQYFGPGTRLLVL.

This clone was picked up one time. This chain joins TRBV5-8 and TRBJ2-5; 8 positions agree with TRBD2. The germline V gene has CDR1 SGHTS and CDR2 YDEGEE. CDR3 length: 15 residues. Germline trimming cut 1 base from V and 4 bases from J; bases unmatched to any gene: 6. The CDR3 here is CASSLTGGPGETQYF. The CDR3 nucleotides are TGTGCCAGCAGCTTGACGGGGGGGCCAGGAGAGACCCAGTACTTC.

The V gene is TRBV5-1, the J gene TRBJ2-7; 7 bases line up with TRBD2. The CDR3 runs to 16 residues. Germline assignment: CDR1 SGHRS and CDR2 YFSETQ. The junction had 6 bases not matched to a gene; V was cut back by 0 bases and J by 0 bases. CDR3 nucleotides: TGCGCCAGCAGCTTGGCGGGGGGTCTGTCCTCCTACGAGCAGTACTTC. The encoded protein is CASSLAGGLSSYEQYF.

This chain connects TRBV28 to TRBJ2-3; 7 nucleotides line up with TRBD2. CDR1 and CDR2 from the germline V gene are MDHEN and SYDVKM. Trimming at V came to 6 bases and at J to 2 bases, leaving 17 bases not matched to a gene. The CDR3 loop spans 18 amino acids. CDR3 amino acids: CASRGYRGVLRNTDTQYF. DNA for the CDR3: TGTGCCAGCAGGGGTTATCGGGGGGTTCTCAGGAACACAGATACGCAGTATTTT.

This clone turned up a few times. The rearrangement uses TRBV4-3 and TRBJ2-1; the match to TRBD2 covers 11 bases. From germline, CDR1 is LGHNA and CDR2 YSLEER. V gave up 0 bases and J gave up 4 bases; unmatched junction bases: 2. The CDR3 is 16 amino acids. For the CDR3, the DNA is TGCGCCAGCAGCCAAGATCCTAGCGGGGGGTACAATGAGCAGTTCTTC. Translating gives CASSQDPSGGYNEQFF.

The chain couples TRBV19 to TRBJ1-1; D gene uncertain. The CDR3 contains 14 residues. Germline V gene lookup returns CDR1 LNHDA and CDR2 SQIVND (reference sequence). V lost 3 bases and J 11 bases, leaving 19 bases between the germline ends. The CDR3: CASSISATLTGAFF. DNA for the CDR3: TGTGCCAGTAGTATTTCCGCGACCTTAACCGGGGCTTTCTTT.

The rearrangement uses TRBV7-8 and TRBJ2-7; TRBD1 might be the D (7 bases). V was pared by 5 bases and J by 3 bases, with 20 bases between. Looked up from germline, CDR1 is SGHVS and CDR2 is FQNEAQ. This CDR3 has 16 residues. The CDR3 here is CASSPPGSGGIYEQYF. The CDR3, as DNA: TGTGCCAGCAGCCCCCCGGGATCAGGGGGGATCTACGAGCAGTACTTC.

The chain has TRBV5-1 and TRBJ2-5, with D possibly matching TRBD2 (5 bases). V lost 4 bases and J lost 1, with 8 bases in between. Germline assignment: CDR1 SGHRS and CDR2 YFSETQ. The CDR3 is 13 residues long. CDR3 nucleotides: TGCGCCAGCAGCCTAGGGAGCCAAGAGACCCAGTACTTC. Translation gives CASSLGSQETQYF.

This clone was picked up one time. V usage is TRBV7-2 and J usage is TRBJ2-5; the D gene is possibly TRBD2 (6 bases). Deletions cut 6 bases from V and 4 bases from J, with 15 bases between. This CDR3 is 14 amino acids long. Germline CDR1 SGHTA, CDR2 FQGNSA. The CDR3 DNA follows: TGTGCCAGCAGTAATTCCGGGGGAGCAGAGACCCAGTACTTC. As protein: CASSNSGGAETQYF.